The rows below give T cell receptor beta chains drawn from one sample of a study of shared clonotypes between healthy human individuals. Clones were sequenced by immunoSEQ multiplex PCR, and TCRdb holds only the in-frame ones, with some missing. There are roughly 1.4 million clones in the sample; approximately 98.5% occur only once, and about 0.34% lies in the top ten. What was sequenced was naive CD4+ T cells sorted from blood. The source is a man younger than 45 in good health. Both conserved end residues are part of each CDR3. The D gene is left open where the match is weak. Expanded clones are given a class, and other clones once, few, many or no size at all.

size	V	J	D	CDR3	DNA
.	TRBV29-1	TRBJ2-5	.	CSVDPGQETQYF	TGCAGCGTTGATCCGGGGCAAGAGACCCAGTACTTC
.	TRBV18	TRBJ2-7	TRBD1	CASSGDRGLNEQYF	TGTGCCAGCTCAGGGGACAGGGGGTTAAACGAGCAGTACTTC
.	TRBV11-2	TRBJ2-5	.	CASSLVGERGAQYF	TGTGCCAGCAGCTTAGTGGGGGAACGCGGAGCCCAGTACTTC
.	TRBV20-1	TRBJ2-1	.	CSASGRNEQFF	TGCAGTGCATCGGGGAGGAATGAGCAGTTCTTC
once	TRBV29-1	TRBJ2-1	TRBD2	CSVGGFSGRSHYNEQFF	TGCAGCGTTGGGGGGTTTAGCGGGAGGTCACACTACAATGAGCAGTTCTTC
.	TRBV28	TRBJ1-1	TRBD1	CASPAGTGANTEAFF	TGTGCCAGCCCTGCCGGGACAGGGGCTAACACTGAAGCTTTCTTT
.	TRBV2	TRBJ1-1	.	CASSEVGGYAFF	TGTGCCAGCAGTGAAGTAGGGGGGTATGCTTTCTTT
once	TRBV28	TRBJ2-7	.	CASSVGGYEQYF	TGTGCCAGCAGCGTGGGTGGCTACGAGCAGTACTTC
.	TRBV28	TRBJ1-4	.	CASSLPPGATNEKLFF	TGTGCCAGCAGTTTACCACCCGGGGCAACTAATGAAAAACTGTTTTTT
.	TRBV11-2	TRBJ2-3	TRBD2	CASSLVVAGVTDTQYF	TGTGCCAGCAGCTTAGTTGTAGCGGGAGTGACAGATACGCAGTATTTT
few	TRBV9	TRBJ2-1	.	CASSVDYNEQFF	TGTGCCAGCAGCGTAGACTACAATGAGCAGTTCTTC
.	TRBV7-9	TRBJ2-5	.	CASSHPRDIREAQYF	TGTGCCAGCAGCCACCCCCGGGACATCCGAGAGGCCCAGTACTTC
.	TRBV7-9	TRBJ2-7	.	CASSLIGGGYEQYF	TGTGCCAGCAGCTTAATAGGGGGTGGCTACGAGCAGTACTTC
.	TRBV5-5	TRBJ1-5	.	CASSLVGVQSNQPQHF	TGTGCCAGCAGCTTGGTCGGGGTACAAAGCAATCAGCCCCAGCATTTT
.	TRBV28	TRBJ1-4	.	CASSLYRGNEKLFF	TGTGCCAGCAGTTTATATCGGGGGAATGAAAAACTGTTTTTT
.	TRBV18	TRBJ1-1	.	CASSPGVMNTEAFF	TGTGCCAGCTCACCAGGGGTAATGAACACTGAAGCTTTCTTT
.	TRBV27	TRBJ1-2	.	CASSLEGTTDGYTF	TGTGCCAGCAGTTTAGAGGGGACAACTGATGGCTACACCTTC
.	TRBV9	TRBJ2-1	.	CASSLHGYNEQFF	TGTGCCAGCAGCCTCCACGGGTACAATGAGCAGTTCTTC
.	TRBV5-6	TRBJ1-2	.	CASSSRDRFYGYTF	TGTGCCAGCAGCTCCCGGGACCGCTTTTATGGCTACACCTTC
once	TRBV5-1	TRBJ2-1	TRBD2	CASRIVGTSGRYNEQFF	TGCGCCAGCAGAATCGTTGGGACTAGCGGAAGATACAATGAGCAGTTCTTC
once	TRBV5-1	TRBJ2-7	.	CASSLAEGRERWSSYEQYF	TGCGCCAGCAGCTTGGCCGAGGGGAGAGAGCGCTGGAGCTCCTACGAGCAGTACTTC
.	TRBV5-6	TRBJ1-3	.	CASSPPLGVSSGNTIYF	TGTGCCAGCAGCCCCCCCTTAGGGGTATCCTCTGGAAACACCATATATTTT
.	TRBV7-9	TRBJ2-3	.	CASSPSTGGTQYF	TGTGCCAGCAGTCCCAGTACTGGCGGTACGCAGTATTTT